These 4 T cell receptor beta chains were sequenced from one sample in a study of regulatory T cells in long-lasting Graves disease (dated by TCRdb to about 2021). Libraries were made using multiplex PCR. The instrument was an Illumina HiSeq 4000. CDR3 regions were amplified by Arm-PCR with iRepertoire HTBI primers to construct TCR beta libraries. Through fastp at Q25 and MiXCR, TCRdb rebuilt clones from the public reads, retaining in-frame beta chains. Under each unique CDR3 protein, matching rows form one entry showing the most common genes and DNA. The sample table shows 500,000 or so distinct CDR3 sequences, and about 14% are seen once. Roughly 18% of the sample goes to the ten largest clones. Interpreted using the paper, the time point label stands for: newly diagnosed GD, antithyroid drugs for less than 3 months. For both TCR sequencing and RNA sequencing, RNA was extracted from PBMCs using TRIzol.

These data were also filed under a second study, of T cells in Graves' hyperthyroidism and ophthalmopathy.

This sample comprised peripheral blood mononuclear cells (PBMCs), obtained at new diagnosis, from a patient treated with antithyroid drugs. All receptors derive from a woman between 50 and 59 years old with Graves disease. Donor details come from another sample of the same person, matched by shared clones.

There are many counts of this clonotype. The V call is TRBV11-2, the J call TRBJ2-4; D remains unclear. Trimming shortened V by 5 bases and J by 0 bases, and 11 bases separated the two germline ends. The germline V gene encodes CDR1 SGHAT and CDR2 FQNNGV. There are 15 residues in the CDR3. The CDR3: CASSPDELAKNIQYF. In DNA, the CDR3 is TGTGCCAGCAGCCCAGACGAACTAGCCAAAAACATTCAGTACTTC.

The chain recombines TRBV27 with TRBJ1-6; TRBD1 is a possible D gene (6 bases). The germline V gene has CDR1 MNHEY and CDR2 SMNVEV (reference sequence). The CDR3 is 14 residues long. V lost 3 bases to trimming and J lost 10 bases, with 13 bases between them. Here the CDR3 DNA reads TGTGCCAGCAGTTTGTTTAGGGGGATATCACCCCTCCACTTT. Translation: CASSLFRGISPLHF.

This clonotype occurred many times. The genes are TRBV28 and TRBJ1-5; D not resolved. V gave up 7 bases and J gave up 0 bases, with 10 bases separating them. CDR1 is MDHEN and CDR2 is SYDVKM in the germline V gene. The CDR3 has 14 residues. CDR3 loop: CASTLLGSNQPQHF. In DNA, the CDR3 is TGTGCCAGCACCCTCTTAGGTAGCAATCAGCCCCAGCATTTT.

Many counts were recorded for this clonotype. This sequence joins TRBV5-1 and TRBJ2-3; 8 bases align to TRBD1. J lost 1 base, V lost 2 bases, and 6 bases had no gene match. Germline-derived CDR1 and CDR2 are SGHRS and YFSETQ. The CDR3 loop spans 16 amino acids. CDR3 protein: CASSFRTGPGTDTQYF. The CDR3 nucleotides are TGCGCCAGCAGCTTCCGGACAGGGCCCGGCACAGATACGCAGTATTTT.